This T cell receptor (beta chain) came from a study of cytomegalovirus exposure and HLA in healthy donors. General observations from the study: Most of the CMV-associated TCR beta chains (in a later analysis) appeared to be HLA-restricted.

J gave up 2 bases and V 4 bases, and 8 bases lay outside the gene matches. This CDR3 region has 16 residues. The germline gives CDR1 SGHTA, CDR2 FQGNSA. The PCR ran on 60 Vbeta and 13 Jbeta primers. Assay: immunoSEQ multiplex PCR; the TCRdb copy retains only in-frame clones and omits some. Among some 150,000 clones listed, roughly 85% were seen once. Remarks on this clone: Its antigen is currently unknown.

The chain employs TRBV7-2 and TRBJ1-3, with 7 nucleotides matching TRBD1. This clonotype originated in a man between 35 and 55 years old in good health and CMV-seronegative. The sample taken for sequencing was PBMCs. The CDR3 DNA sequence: TGTGCCAGCAGCTCAAACGCAGGGGGAACTGGAAACACCATATATTTT. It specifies CASSSNAGGTGNTIYF.